This TCR beta chain was captured in a study of breast tumors, draining lymph nodes, adjacent tissues. Axillary draining lymph nodes of breast cancer patients supplied the node samples. Ten or more counts support this clonotype. After removal of 6 bases from V and 6 bases from J, the junction contained 5 bases not matched to a gene. CDR3 length: 14 amino acids. Germline CDR1 MDHEN, CDR2 SYDVKM. Each CDR3 protein is one row after TCRdb ran MiXCR on the multiplex PCR reads. Of under 250,000 distinct CDR3 sequences detected, 32% appear once; the ten largest clones hold approximately 1.4%. V and J are TRBV28 and TRBJ1-4; 9 nucleotides match TRBD1. The source is a female donor with breast cancer. Some clones in this sample may be carry-over from other donors' samples. Material: axillary lymph node tissue. DNA of the CDR3: TGTGCCAGCAGGCCCACAGGGGGCTATGAAAAACTGTTTTTT. Its translation is CASRPTGGYEKLFF.